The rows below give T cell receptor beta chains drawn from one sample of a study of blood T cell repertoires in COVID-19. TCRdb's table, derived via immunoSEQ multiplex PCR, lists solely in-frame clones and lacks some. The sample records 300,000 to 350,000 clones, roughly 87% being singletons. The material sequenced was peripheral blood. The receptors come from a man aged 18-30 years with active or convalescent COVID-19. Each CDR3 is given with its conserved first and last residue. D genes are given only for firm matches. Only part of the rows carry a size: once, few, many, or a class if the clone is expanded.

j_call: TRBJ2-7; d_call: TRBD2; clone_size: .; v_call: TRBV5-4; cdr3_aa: CASSLSITGGLYEQYF; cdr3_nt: TGTGCCAGCAGCCTATCTATTACGGGGGGGCTCTACGAGCAGTACTTC
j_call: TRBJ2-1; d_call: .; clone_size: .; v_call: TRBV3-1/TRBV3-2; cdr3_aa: CASSQPPILNEQFF; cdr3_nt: TGTGCCAGCAGCCAACCACCGATACTCAATGAGCAGTTCTTC
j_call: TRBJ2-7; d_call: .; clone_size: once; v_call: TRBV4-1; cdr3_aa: CASSQTTGLEQYF; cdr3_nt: TGCGCCAGCAGCCAGACAACAGGGCTCGAGCAGTACTTC
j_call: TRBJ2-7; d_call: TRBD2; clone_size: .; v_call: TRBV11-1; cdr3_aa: CASSLRGAEDEQYF; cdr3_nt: TGTGCCAGCAGCTTGCGGGGGGCGGAGGACGAGCAGTACTTC
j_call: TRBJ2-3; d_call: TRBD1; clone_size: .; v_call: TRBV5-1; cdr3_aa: CASSLVGQGGKDTQYF; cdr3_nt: TGCGCCAGCAGCTTGGTGGGACAGGGGGGAAAAGATACGCAGTATTTT
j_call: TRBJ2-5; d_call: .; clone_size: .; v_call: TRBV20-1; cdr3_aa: CSARGETQYF; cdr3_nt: TGCAGTGCCAGGGGAGAGACCCAGTACTTC
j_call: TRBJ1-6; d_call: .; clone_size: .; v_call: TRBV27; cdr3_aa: CASTENRPGVSPLHF; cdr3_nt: TGTGCCAGCACCGAAAACAGGCCAGGGGTTTCACCCCTCCACTTT
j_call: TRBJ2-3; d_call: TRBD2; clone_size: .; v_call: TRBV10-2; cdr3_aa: CASSASGTGDTQYF; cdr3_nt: TGCGCCAGCAGTGCTAGCGGGACTGGAGATACGCAGTATTTT
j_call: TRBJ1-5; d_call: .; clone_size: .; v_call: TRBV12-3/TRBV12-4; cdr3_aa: CASKAGGNQPQHF; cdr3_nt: TGTGCCAGCAAAGCCGGGGGCAATCAGCCCCAGCATTTT
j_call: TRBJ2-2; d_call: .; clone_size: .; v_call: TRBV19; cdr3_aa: CASSPFPTGELFF; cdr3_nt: TGTGCCAGTAGTCCGTTTCCTACCGGGGAGCTGTTTTTT
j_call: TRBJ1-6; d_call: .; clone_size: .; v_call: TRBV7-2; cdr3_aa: CASSPGGLGSRSPLHF; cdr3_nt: TGTGCCAGCAGCCCGGGCGGGTTGGGAAGTCGCTCACCCCTCCACTTT
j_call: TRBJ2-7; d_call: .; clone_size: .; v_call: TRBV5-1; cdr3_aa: CASSSWAGLSYEQYF; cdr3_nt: TGCGCCAGCAGCTCGTGGGCAGGGCTGTCCTACGAGCAGTACTTC
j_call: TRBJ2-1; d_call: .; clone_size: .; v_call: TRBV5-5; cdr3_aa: CASSLGWTEDNEQFF; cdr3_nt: TGTGCCAGCAGCTTGGGTTGGACAGAAGACAATGAGCAGTTCTTC
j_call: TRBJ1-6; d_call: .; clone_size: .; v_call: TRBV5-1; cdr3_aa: CASSLARQNNSPLHF; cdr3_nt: TGCGCCAGCAGCTTGGCTCGTCAGAATAATTCACCCCTCCACTTT
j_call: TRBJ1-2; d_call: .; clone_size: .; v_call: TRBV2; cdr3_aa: CASSEARYGYTF; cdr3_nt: TGTGCCAGCAGTGAAGCCCGGTATGGCTACACCTTC
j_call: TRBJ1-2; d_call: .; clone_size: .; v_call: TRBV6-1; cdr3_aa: CASSEQLQGYGYTF; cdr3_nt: TGTGCCAGCAGTGAACAGCTCCAGGGCTATGGCTACACCTTC
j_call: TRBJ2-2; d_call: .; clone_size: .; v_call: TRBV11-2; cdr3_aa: CASSLVPDSNTGELFF; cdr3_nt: TGTGCCAGCAGCTTAGTCCCAGATTCGAACACCGGGGAGCTGTTTTTT
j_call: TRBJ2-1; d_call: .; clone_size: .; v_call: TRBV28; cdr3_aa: CASSSRDWTIPEQFF; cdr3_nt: TGTGCCAGCAGTTCCCGGGACTGGACAATCCCTGAGCAGTTCTTC
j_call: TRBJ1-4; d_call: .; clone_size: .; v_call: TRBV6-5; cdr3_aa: CASSYSWQGGEKLFF; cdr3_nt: TGTGCCAGCAGTTACTCCTGGCAGGGTGGTGAAAAACTGTTTTTT
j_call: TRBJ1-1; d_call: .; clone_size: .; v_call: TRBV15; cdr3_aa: CATSMDSEAFF; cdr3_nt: TGTGCCACCAGCATGGACTCCGAAGCTTTCTTT
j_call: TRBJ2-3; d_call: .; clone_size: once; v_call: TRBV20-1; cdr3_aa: CSGNEGGGTDTQYF; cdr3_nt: TGCAGTGGTAATGAGGGGGGGGGCACAGATACGCAGTATTTT
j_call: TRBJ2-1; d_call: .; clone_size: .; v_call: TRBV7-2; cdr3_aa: CASTSRGLVYNEQFF; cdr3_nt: TGTGCCAGCACCTCACGCGGACTCGTCTACAATGAGCAGTTCTTC
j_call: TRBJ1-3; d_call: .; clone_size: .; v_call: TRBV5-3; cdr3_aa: CARSSSYGNTIYF; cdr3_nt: TGTGCCAGAAGCTCTTCCTATGGAAACACCATATATTTT
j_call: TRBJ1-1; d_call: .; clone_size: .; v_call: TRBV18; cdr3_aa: CASSPRGLGGKTEAFF; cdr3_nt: TGTGCCAGCTCACCACGAGGTTTAGGGGGAAAAACTGAAGCTTTCTTT
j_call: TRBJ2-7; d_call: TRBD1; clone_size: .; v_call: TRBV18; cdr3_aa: CASSPPGQGAYEQYF; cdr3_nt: TGTGCCAGCTCACCACCGGGACAGGGGGCGTACGAGCAGTACTTC
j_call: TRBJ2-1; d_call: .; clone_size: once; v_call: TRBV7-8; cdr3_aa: CASSLAPTPGYNEQFF; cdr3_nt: TGTGCCAGCAGCTTAGCGCCGACGCCGGGATACAATGAGCAGTTCTTC
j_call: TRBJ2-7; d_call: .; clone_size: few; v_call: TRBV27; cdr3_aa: CASSLSEDFYEQYF; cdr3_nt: TGTGCCAGCAGTTTGAGTGAGGACTTCTACGAGCAGTACTTC